The text below deals with one TCR beta chain. Its antigen remains unidentified. The data were taken from a study of B cell selection in AIRE deficiency. Study observations and caveats: With only TCRbeta sequenced, 35% to 45% of shared healthy Treg sequences overlapped Tconv. AIRE-deficient Tconv and Treg repertoires matched healthy donors in TCRBV, CDR3 length, diversity.

The CDR3 loop spans 14 amino acids. Germline V lookup: CDR1 SGHTA, CDR2 FQGNSA. The V end lost 5 bases, the J end lost 4 bases, and 14 bases lay between the germline ends. Assay used: immunoSEQ multiplex PCR; TCRdb lists only in-frame clones, some missing. Of 20,000 to 25,000 clones listed, around 97% were seen once; the top ten hold roughly 0.3%. Conventional CD4 T cells were sorted as CD4+CD127+ cells. The sample was conventional CD4+ T cells sorted from PBMCs. This rearrangement joins TRBV7-2 to TRBJ1-2, with D tentatively TRBD1 (5 bases). This clonotype was sampled from a human donor with AIRE deficiency. CDR3 residues: CASSRNAGGYGYTF. The CDR3 DNA is TGTGCCAGCAGCCGGAATGCGGGGGGCTATGGCTACACCTTC.